This is a list of T cell receptor beta chains from one sample in a study of PD-L1 blockade in urothelial cancer. This table comes from immunoSEQ multiplex PCR, and its TCRdb copy is limited to in-frame clones, with some not included. The profile covers 86,000 or so clones, with about 83% appearing a single time and approximately 15% taken by the ten largest. Source: PBMCs, taken around atezolizumab (anti-PD-L1) treatment. The receptors derive from a man aged 60 to 75 with urothelial cancer. CDR3s include the opening cysteine and the closing phenylalanine or tryptophan. Not all rows give a size; the values are once, few, many and, for expanded clones, a class.

TRBV18	once	CASSPFRDSQETQYF
TRBV29-1	few	CSVTGTGVFDEQYF
TRBV2	few	CASRVTANTEAFF
TRBV19	-	CASSIVSLTADTQYF
TRBV2	-	CASGAVYEQYF
TRBV5-1	-	CASRLTGSNEQFF
TRBV5-5	-	CASSFPGGSYEQYF
TRBV5-4	once	CASRDGGYGDYEQYF
TRBV18	-	CASGRDRGYEQYF
TRBV7-2	-	CASSLREREVLYEQFF
TRBV4-3	-	CASSQDHTRGTGELFF
TRBV9	-	CASSPRGPRGEQYF
TRBV30	-	CAWSVLPEVMNTEAFF
TRBV5-1	-	CASRKGAEAFF
TRBV7-3	-	CASSPQGGDTGELFF
TRBV5-1	-	CASSLAEGVLGYGYTF
TRBV11-3	-	CASSSGVNEQFF
TRBV11-3	-	CASSPPGQEGTGELFF
TRBV19	-	CASTTSGSNQPQHF
TRBV10-3	-	CASGGARYEQYF
TRBV9	-	CASSVGLAGGYNEQFF
TRBV5-5	-	CASSLVAAGAAPVYEQYF
TRBV5-1	-	CASSFTRSETQYF
TRBV29-1	-	CSVERDTSTDTQYF
TRBV27	-	CASSLSSQGGDYGYTF
TRBV7-2	-	CASSLVLAGVYEQYF
TRBV5-5	-	CASSLGGQGNYGYTF
TRBV15	-	CATSRDGTLRGETQYF
TRBV5-4	-	CASSLKTGYGEKLFF
TRBV7-7	-	CASTESGRGQETQYF
TRBV5-1	-	CASSPTMDRAYGYTF
TRBV5-1	-	CASSSGALTYQETQYF
TRBV5-6	-	CASSLLAGGMWTQYF
TRBV9	few	CASSVGGGGTGETQYF
TRBV7-3	-	CASSLMGGRNTEAFF
TRBV28	-	CASNGRGDSNQPQHF
TRBV7-2	-	CASNPGGFQETQYF
TRBV5-4	-	CASSLDLRGTNEQFF
TRBV28	-	CASSSGFGELFF
TRBV5-4	-	CASSLQGRDEQYF
TRBV19	-	CASSPGVAYSYEQYF
TRBV28	-	CASSFAVSYEQYF
TRBV4-1	-	CASSQERRGVNYGYTF
TRBV5-3	-	CARSRAGELFF
TRBV15	-	CATSRDRGARNYGYTF
TRBV27	-	CASSFDRVSTEAFF
TRBV5-1	-	CASRGIVGTGENEQYF
TRBV5-1	-	CASSSKTGEVF
TRBV5-1	-	CASSRRGNSPLHF
TRBV7-6	-	CASSLVAGAGYEQYF
TRBV5-1	once	CASSRDRRTEKLFF
TRBV5-6	-	CASSFGEERTEAFF
TRBV19	-	CASSLTYNYGYTF